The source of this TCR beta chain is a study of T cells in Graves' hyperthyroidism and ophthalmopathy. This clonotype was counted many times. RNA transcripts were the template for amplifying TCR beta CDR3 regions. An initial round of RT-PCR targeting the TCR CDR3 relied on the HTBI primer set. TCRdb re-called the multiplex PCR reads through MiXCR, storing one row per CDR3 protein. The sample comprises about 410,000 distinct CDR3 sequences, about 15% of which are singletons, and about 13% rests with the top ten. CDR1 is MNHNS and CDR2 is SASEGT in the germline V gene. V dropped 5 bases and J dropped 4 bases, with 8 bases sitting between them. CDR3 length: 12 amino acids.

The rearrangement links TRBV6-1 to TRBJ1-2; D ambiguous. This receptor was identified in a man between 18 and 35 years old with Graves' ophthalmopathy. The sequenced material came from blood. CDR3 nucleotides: TGTGCCAGCAGTCCTGGGTTCTATGGCTACACCTTC. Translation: CASSPGFYGYTF.